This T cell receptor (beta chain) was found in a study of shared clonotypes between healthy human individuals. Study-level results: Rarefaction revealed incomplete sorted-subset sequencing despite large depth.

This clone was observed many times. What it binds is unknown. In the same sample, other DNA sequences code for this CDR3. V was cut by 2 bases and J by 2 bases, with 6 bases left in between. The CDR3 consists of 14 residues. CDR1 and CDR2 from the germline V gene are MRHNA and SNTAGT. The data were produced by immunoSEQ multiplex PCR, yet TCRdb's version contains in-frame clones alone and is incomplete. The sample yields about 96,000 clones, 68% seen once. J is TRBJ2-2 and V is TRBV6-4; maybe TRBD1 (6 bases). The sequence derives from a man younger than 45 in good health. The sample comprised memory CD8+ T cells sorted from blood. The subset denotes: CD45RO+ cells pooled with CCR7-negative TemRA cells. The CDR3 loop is CASSDGTNTGELFF. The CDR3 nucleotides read TGTGCCAGCAGTGACGGGACAAACACCGGGGAGCTGTTTTTT.